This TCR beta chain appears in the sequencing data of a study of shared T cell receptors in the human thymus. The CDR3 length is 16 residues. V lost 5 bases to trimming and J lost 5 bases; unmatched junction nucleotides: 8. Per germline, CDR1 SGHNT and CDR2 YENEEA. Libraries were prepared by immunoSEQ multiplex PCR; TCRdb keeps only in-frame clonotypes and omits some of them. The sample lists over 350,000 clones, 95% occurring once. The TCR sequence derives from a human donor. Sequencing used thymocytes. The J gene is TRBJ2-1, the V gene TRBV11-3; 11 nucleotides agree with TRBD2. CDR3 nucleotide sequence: TGTGCCAGCAGCCCGATGCTAGCGGGAGGTCACAATGAGCAGTTCTTC. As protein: CASSPMLAGGHNEQFF.